This paragraph reports one TCR beta chain. These data originate in a study of neoadjuvant anti-PD-1 for oral cavity cancer. Time point noted: after neoadjuvant nivolumab, at surgical resection. This CDR3 spans 15 amino acids. Germline lookup yields CDR1 LNHNV and CDR2 YYDKDF (reference sequence). Trimming took 1 base from V and 7 from J, leaving 14 bases between them. Sequenced by immunoSEQ multiplex PCR; TCRdb stores in-frame clones only, minus some. This sample has about 8,000 clones; approximately 65% occur once, and the top ten carry 3% to 3.5%. This clonotype was sampled from a person between 40 and 80 years old with oral cavity squamous cell carcinoma. The gene calls are TRBV15 and TRBJ1-5, with a weak D call TRBD1 (6 bases). Sequencing was performed on PBMCs, taken after nivolumab (anti-PD-1) treatment. This CDR3 reads CATSRGGGGRQPQHF. CDR3 DNA: TGTGCCACCAGCAGAGGAGGGGGGGGGCGGCAGCCCCAGCATTTT. The entire variable domain, with the rest obtained from reference TRBV15 and TRBJ1-5, is as follows: DAMVIQNPRYQVTQFGKPVTLSCSQTLNHNVMYWYQQKSSQAPKLLFHYYDKDFNNEADTPDNFQSRRPNTSFCFLDIRSPGLGDTAMYLCATSRGGGGRQPQHFGDGTRLSIL.